The TCR beta chain described here comes from a study of blood T cell repertoires in COVID-19. Study overall: Acute and convalescent COVID-19 specimens originated in the United States, Italy and Spain.

Original data processing: Cell counts per sample came from amplifying reference gene primers. This table comes from immunoSEQ multiplex PCR, and its TCRdb copy is limited to in-frame clones, with some not included. From that table come the V and J calls and clone size; the DNA was used to work out D and trimming. The table includes tens of thousands of clones, 82% detected once. Trimming pared 8 bases from V and 8 bases from J, leaving 12 bases between. Looked up from germline, CDR1 is SNHLY and CDR2 is FYNNEI. This CDR3 contains 11 residues. The sequencing sample was made of peripheral blood. The receptor's source is a woman over 75 with acute or convalescent COVID-19. This chain links TRBV2 with TRBJ1-2, with unresolved D. CDR3 DNA: TGTGCCAGCCGCGCCCCCGGGGGCTACACCTTC. It yields the protein CASRAPGGYTF.